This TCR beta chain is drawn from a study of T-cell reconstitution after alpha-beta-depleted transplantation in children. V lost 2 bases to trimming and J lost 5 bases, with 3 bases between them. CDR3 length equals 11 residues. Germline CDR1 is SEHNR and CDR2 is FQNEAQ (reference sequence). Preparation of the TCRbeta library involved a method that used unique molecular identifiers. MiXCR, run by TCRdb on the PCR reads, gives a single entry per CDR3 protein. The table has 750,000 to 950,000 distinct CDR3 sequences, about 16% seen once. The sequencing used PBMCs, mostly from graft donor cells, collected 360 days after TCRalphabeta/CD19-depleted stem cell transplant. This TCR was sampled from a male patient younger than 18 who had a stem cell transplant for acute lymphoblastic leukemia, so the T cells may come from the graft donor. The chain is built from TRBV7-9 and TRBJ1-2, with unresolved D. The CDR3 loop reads CASSLYYGYTF. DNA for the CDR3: TGTGCCAGCAGCTTATATTATGGCTACACCTTC.